The sequence of this T cell receptor (beta chain) was determined in a study of T cell responses to AZD1222 COVID-19 vaccine. Germline CDR1 and CDR2: MNHEY and SVGAGI. The ends were cut back, 7 bases at V and 8 bases at J, with 17 bases in the middle. CDR3 size: 13 residues. Study-level results: Vaccine-associated CD4 TCRs spanned spike, dominant at 160-218 and 743-854.

In the case of this clone: Its antigen is not identified.

Clones were read by immunoSEQ multiplex PCR, and TCRdb kept only the in-frame ones, dropping some. The sample carries tens of thousands of clones, approximately 85% recorded once. This clonotype was sampled from an adult in good health. Here the sequenced sample was peripheral blood, taken on day 0 of MenACWY control vaccination. The rearrangement uses TRBV6-5 and TRBJ1-1; D perhaps matches TRBD1 (6 bases). The CDR3 nucleotides are TGTGCCAGCAAAACGGACAGAGTAGCAGAAGCTTTCTTT. Its translation is CASKTDRVAEAFF.